This is a list of T cell receptor beta chains from one sample in a study of shared clonotypes between healthy human individuals. Clones were read by immunoSEQ multiplex PCR, and TCRdb kept only the in-frame ones, dropping some. The data hold more than 2 million clones, with just under 95% observed a single time. Sequencing was carried out using naive CD8+ T cells from PBMCs. All receptors derive from a man between 18 and 35 years old in good health. Some clones in this sample may be carry-over from other donors' samples. CDR3s include the opening cysteine and the closing phenylalanine or tryptophan. A D gene is named only where the DNA matches it firmly. Only some rows state a clone size, as once, few, many or a class for expanded clones.

>TRBJ1-3|.|TRBV10-3|13|.
TGTGCCATCAGTGAGGGCGGCGGAAACACCATATATTTT
CAISEGGGNTIYF
>TRBJ2-5|.|TRBV10-3|15|.
TGTGCCATCAGTGAGATACGGGACCAACAAGAGACCCAGTACTTC
CAISEIRDQQETQYF
>TRBJ1-1|TRBD1|TRBV19|13|.
TGTGCCACCAGGGACAGGACGAATACTGAAGCTTTCTTT
CATRDRTNTEAFF
>TRBJ2-3|TRBD2|TRBV7-3|18|.
TGTGCCAGCAGCCTAGGGACTAGCGGGGGCTCTTTCACAGATACGCAGTATTTT
CASSLGTSGGSFTDTQYF
>TRBJ2-2|TRBD1|TRBV18|18|.
TGTGCCAGCTCACCGCTCAACAGGGGGCGGGCTTCCACCGGGGAGCTGTTTTTT
CASSPLNRGRASTGELFF
>TRBJ2-7|TRBD2|TRBV9|16|.
TGTGCCAGCAGCGCCCGACTAGCGGACCCTACCTACGAGCAGTACTTC
CASSARLADPTYEQYF
>TRBJ2-7|.|TRBV9|16|once
TGTGCCAGCAGCGTAGCTCCCGGCTGGGGTCCCGACGAGCAGTACTTC
CASSVAPGWGPDEQYF
>TRBJ2-5|.|TRBV5-6|18|.
TGTGCCAGCAGCCCCGCAGGGGCCGGGGTTCGTTGGCAAGAGACCCAGTACTTC
CASSPAGAGVRWQETQYF
>TRBJ1-6|.|TRBV13|15|once
TGTGCCAGCAGCTTAGGGTGGTCGGCGCGTTCACCCCTCCACTTT
CASSLGWSARSPLHF
>TRBJ1-1|.|TRBV19|14|.
TGTGCCAGTAGTGGGTTGGCAGAGAACACTGAAGCTTTCTTT
CASSGLAENTEAFF
>TRBJ1-1|.|TRBV29-1|12|.
TGCAGCGTTGTGCGGTTGAACACTGAAGCTTTCTTT
CSVVRLNTEAFF
>TRBJ1-5|.|TRBV10-1|13|.
TGCGCCAGCAGTCCAGGGGCTGATCAGCCCCAGCATTTT
CASSPGADQPQHF
>TRBJ2-7|TRBD1|TRBV29-1|16|.
TGCAGCGGAAGAGGGGGCCGGACAGGGGATGTGGGCGAGCAGTACTTC
CSGRGGRTGDVGEQYF
>TRBJ2-7|TRBD1|TRBV4-1|16|.
TGCGCCAGCAGCCATGGACCGGGGACAGTCCGCTACGAGCAGTACTTC
CASSHGPGTVRYEQYF
>TRBJ1-3|.|TRBV10-3|16|once
TGTGCCATCAGTGATCCGGGCACTATCTCTGGAAACACCATATATTTT
CAISDPGTISGNTIYF
>TRBJ1-5|TRBD1|TRBV11-2|14|.
TGTGCCAGCAGCTCGACAGGGGGCAATCAGCCCCAGCATTTT
CASSSTGGNQPQHF
>TRBJ2-1|.|TRBV13|13|.
TGTGCCAGCAGCCTTAGCGGTTACAATGAGCAGTTCTTC
CASSLSGYNEQFF
>TRBJ2-1|TRBD2|TRBV19|14|once
TGTGCCAGTAGTATAGTCGGGAGGGGGAATGAGCAGTTCTTC
CASSIVGRGNEQFF
>TRBJ2-1|TRBD1|TRBV28|15|.
TGTGCCAGCACCCTTAACAGGGGGCGCAGGAATGAGCAGTTCTTC
CASTLNRGRRNEQFF
>TRBJ2-7|.|TRBV2|13|.
TGTGCCAGCAGTGAAAACGTGGCCTACGAGCAGTACTTC
CASSENVAYEQYF
>TRBJ1-2|TRBD1|TRBV10-3|14|once
TGTGCCATCAGTGAGGGACAGGGGATCGGTGGCTACACCTTC
CAISEGQGIGGYTF
>TRBJ2-3|.|TRBV10-1|13|.
TGCGCCAGCAGCCCCGATAGCACAGATACGCAGTATTTT
CASSPDSTDTQYF
>TRBJ2-2|.|TRBV2|16|.
TGTGCCAGCAGTGTTTTAGGATTTGTTGGCACCGGGGAGCTGTTTTTT
CASSVLGFVGTGELFF
>TRBJ2-3|.|TRBV9|17|.
TGTGCCAGCAGCGGAGCACAGGGACCAGGTCAGAGAGATACGCAGTATTTT
CASSGAQGPGQRDTQYF
>TRBJ2-1|.|TRBV14|13|.
TGTGCCAGCAGGTCTGGGTCCTACAATGAGCAGTTCTTC
CASRSGSYNEQFF
>TRBJ2-6|.|TRBV21-1|19|.
TGTGCCAGCAGCAAATGTTCCAAATGTCGGAGCTCTGGGGCCAACGTCCTGACTTTC
CASSKCSKCRSSGANVLTF
>TRBJ2-7|.|TRBV27|13|.
TGTGCCAGCAGTCCAGGGAAGACCTACGAGCAGTACTTC
CASSPGKTYEQYF
>TRBJ2-3|.|TRBV28|14|.
TGTGCCAGCAGGGTTAGCGGTTCCACAGATACGCAGTATTTT
CASRVSGSTDTQYF
>TRBJ1-1|.|TRBV19|12|.
TGTGCCAGCCTCGCAGGGAACACTGAAGCTTTCTTT
CASLAGNTEAFF
>TRBJ1-3|.|TRBV19|13|.
TGTGCCAGTAGTTCAGGGGCTGGAAACACCATATATTTT
CASSSGAGNTIYF
>TRBJ2-7|TRBD2|TRBV9|15|.
TGTGCCAGCAGCGTGTCCGGGAGGGCCGTGGACGAGCAGTACTTC
CASSVSGRAVDEQYF
>TRBJ2-7|.|TRBV5-6|16|.
TGTGCCAGCAGCTTGGCTCTTTGTCAGCGCCTATACGAGCAGTACTTC
CASSLALCQRLYEQYF
>TRBJ2-1|.|TRBV28|17|once
TGTGCCAGCAGTTTCATGGTTGAAAACAGAGAACTCAATGAGCAGTTCTTC
CASSFMVENRELNEQFF
>TRBJ1-2|.|TRBV4-2|16|few
TGTGCCAGCAGCCAACTCCGGGACCGCACTAACTATGGCTACACCTTC
CASSQLRDRTNYGYTF
>TRBJ2-7|.|TRBV9|15|.
TGTGCCAGCAGCCCAGGGGGGGTTAGTTCCTACGAGCAGTACTTC
CASSPGGVSSYEQYF
>TRBJ1-1|.|TRBV7-2|14|.
TGTGCCAGCAGCTTAGCAGAGACAAACACTGAAGCTTTCTTT
CASSLAETNTEAFF
>TRBJ1-5|.|TRBV19|16|.
TGTGCCAGTAGTCTGCTTGGGCCGGGGACCGCGCAGCCCCAGCATTTT
CASSLLGPGTAQPQHF
>TRBJ2-7|TRBD2|TRBV27|15|.
TGTGCCAGCAGTCCTAGCGGGAGAGGGGGCTACGAGCAGTACTTC
CASSPSGRGGYEQYF
>TRBJ1-3|.|TRBV6-1|14|.
TGTGCCAGCAGTGACCGCCGGTCTGGAAACACCATATATTTT
CASSDRRSGNTIYF
>TRBJ2-3|.|TRBV9|16|.
TGTGCCAGCAGCGTAGGGTCCACGGGCCTCAGGGATACGCAGTATTTT
CASSVGSTGLRDTQYF
>TRBJ2-1|TRBD1|TRBV7-9|15|.
TGTGCCAGCAGCTTAGCACAGGGGACCTACAATGAGCAGTTCTTC
CASSLAQGTYNEQFF